This T cell receptor (beta chain) was identified during a study of PD-L1 blockade in urothelial cancer. Study summary: Analyses were performed on blood at 3 weeks after treatment start (the second dose) and at 6 weeks. The study recovered a median of roughly 150,000 T cells per blood sample. Whole-study results and caveats: For durable-benefit patients, tumor-associated blood clones expanded more at 3 weeks.

CDR3 length equals 18 residues. The junction had 6 bases not matched to a gene; V was cut back by 2 bases and J by 0 bases. Germline lookup yields CDR1 SEHNR and CDR2 FQNEAQ (reference sequence). As for time point: pretreatment peripheral blood. The diagnosis in patients was locally advanced or metastatic urothelial carcinoma. About this clone itself: Its antigen remains unknown.

Repertoires were generated with immunoSEQ multiplex PCR, while TCRdb's copy carries only in-frame clones and drops some. The sample has more than 35,000 clones, 80% to 95% seen once. The genes are TRBV7-9 and TRBJ2-2, with 10 bases identical to TRBD2. Sequenced here: PBMCs, sampled around atezolizumab (anti-PD-L1) treatment. The sequence derives from a woman aged 60-70 years with urothelial cancer. The CDR3 DNA sequence: TGTGCCAGCAGCTTACTAGCGGGGGTGGCCGCGAACACCGGGGAGCTGTTTTTT. It encodes CASSLLAGVAANTGELFF.